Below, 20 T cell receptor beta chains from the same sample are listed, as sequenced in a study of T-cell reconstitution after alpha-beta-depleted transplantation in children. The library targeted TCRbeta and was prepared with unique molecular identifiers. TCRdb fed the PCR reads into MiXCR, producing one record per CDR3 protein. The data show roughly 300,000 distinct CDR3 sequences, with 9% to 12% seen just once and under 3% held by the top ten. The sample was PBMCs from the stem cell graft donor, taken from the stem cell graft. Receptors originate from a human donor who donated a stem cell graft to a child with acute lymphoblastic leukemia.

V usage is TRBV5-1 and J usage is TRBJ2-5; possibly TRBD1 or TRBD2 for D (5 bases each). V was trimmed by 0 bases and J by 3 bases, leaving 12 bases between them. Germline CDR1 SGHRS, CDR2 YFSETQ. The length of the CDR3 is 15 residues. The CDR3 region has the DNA TGCGCCAGCAGCTTGGAAGCCCGGGACGAAGAGACCCAGTACTTC. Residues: CASSLEARDEETQYF.

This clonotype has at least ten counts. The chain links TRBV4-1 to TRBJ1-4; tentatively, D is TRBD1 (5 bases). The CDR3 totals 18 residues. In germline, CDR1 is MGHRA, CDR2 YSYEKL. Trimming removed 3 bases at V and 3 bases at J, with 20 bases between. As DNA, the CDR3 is TGCGCCAGCAGCCACAGACTCTTACCGCCGGGGGCTAATGAAAAACTGTTTTTT. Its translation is CASSHRLLPPGANEKLFF.

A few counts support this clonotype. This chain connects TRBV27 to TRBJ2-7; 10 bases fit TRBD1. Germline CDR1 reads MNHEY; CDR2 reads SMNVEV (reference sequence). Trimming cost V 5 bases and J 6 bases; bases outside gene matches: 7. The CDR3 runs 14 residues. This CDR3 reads CASSHRQGAGEQYF. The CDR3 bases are TGTGCCAGCAGTCACCGACAGGGGGCGGGCGAGCAGTACTTC.

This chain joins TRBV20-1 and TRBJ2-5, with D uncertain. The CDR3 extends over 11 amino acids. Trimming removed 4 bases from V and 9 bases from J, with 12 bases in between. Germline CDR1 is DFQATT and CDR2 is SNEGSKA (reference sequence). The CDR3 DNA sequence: TGCAGTGCTATAGACACGGCGGCCCAGTACTTC. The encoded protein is CSAIDTAAQYF.

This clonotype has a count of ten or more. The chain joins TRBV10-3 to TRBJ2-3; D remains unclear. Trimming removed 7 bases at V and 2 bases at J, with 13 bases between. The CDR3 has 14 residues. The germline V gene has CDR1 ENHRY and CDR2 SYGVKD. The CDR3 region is CAIKAPENTDTQYF. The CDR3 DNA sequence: TGTGCCATCAAAGCCCCAGAAAACACAGATACGCAGTATTTT.

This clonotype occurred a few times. CDR3 bases: TGTGCCAGCAGCTTAACCGAGGGATCGGGCTACACCTTC. This encodes CASSLTEGSGYTF. The chain combines TRBV7-3 with TRBJ1-2, with D unresolved. CDR3 length: 13 amino acids. Germline CDR1 is SGHTA and CDR2 is FQGTGA. Trimming cost V 0 bases and J 8 bases, with 10 bases left between them.

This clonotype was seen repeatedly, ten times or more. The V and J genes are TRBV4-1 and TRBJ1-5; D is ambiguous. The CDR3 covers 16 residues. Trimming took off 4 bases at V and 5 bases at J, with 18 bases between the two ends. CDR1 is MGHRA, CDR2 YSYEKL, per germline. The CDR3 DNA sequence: TGCGCCAGCAGCCCGGGCGGGGTTGGTGGGCATCAGCCCCAGCATTTT. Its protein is CASSPGGVGGHQPQHF.

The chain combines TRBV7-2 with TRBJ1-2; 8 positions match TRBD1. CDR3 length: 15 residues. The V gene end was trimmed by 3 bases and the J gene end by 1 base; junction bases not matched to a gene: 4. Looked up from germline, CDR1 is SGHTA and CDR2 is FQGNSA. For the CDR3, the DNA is TGTGCCAGCAGCTTGGGACAGGTGATTAACTATGGCTACACCTTC. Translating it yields CASSLGQVINYGYTF. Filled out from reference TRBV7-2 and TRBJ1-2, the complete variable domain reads GAGVSQSPSNKVTEKGKDVELRCDPISGHTALYWYRQSLGQGLEFLIYFQGNSAPDKSGLPSDRFSAERTGGSVSTLTIQRTQQEDSAVYLCASSLGQVINYGYTFGSGTRLTVV.

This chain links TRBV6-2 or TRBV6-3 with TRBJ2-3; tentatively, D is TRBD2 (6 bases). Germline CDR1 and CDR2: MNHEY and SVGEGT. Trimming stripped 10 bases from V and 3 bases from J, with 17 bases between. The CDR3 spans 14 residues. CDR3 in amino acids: CATEPLGTTDTQYF. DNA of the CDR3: TGTGCCACCGAGCCGCTGGGGACTACAGATACGCAGTATTTT.

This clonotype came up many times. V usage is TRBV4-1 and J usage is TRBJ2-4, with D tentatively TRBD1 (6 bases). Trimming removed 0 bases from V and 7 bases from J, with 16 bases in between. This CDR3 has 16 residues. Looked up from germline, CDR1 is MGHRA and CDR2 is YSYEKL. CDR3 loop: CASSQERQGWGNIQYF. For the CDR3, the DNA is TGCGCCAGCAGCCAAGAACGGCAGGGGTGGGGGAACATTCAGTACTTC.

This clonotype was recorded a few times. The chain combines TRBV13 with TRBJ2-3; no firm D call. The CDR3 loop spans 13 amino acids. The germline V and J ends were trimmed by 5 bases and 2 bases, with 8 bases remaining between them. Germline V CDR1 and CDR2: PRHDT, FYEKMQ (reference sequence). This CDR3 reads CASSPRNTDTQYF. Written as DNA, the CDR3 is TGTGCCAGCAGCCCGCGAAACACAGATACGCAGTATTTT.

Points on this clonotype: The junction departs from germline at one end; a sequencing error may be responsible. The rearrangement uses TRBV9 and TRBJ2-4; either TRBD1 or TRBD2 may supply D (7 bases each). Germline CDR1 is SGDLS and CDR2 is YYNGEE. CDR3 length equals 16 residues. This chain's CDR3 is CASSREGQSFKNSQYF. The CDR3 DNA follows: TGTGCCAGCAGCAGGGAGGGACAGTCGTTCAAAAACAGTCAGTACTTC. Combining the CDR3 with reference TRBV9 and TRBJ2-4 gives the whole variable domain DSGVTQTPKHLITATGQRVTLRCSPRSGDLSVYWYQQSLDQGLQFLIQYYNGEERAKGNILERFSAQQFPDLHSELNLSSLELGDSALYFCASSREGQSFKNSQYFGAGTRLSVL.

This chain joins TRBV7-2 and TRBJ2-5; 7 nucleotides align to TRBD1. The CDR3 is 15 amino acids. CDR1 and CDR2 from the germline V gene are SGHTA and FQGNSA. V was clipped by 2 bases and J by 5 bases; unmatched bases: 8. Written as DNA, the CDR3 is TGTGCCAGCAGCTTACCGCAGGGGGTGGGGGAGACCCAGTACTTC. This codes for CASSLPQGVGETQYF.

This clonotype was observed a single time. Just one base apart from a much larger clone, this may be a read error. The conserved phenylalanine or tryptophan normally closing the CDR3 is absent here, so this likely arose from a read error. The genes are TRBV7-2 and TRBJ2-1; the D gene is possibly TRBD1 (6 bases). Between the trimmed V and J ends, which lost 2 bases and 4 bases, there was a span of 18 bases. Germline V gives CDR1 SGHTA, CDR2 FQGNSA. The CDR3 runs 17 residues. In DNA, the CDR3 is TGTGCCAGCAGCTTACGACAGGCTCGTGTCTCGTACAATGAGCAGTTCTTG. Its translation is CASSLRQARVSYNEQFL.

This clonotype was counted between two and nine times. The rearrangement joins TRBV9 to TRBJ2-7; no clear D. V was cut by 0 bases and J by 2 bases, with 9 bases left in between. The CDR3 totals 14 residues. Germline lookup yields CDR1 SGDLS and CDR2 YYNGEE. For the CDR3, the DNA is TGTGCCAGCAGCGTAGAACAGAGGACCTACGAGCAGTACTTC. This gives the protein CASSVEQRTYEQYF.

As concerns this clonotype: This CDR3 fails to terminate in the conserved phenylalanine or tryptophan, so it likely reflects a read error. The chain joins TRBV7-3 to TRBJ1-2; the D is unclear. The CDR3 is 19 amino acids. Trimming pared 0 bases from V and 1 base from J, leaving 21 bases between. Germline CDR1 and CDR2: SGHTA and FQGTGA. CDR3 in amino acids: CASSLTASGSARLNYGYTS. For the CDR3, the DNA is TGTGCCAGCAGCTTAACCGCGTCAGGTTCCGCCAGACTTAACTATGGCTACACCTCC.

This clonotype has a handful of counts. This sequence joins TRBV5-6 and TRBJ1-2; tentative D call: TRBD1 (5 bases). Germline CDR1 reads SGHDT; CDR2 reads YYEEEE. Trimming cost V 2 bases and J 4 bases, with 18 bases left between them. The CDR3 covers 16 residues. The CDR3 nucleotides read TGTGCCAGCAGCTTTGTCCCGGACGGGGCAAGCTATGGCTACACCTTC. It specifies CASSFVPDGASYGYTF.

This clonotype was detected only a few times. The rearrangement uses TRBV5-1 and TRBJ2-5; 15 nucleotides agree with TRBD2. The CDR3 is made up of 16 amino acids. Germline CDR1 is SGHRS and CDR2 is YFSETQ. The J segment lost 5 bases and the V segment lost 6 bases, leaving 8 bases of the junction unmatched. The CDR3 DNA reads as TGCGCCAGCACCGGACTAGCGGGAGGGCCCTCGGAGACCCAGTACTTC. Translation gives CASTGLAGGPSETQYF. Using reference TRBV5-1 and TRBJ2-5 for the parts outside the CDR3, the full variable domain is KAGVTQTPRYLIKTRGQQVTLSCSPISGHRSVSWYQQTPGQGLQFLFEYFSETQRNKGNFPGRFSGRQFSNSRSEMNVSTLELGDSALYLCASTGLAGGPSETQYFGPGTRLLVL.

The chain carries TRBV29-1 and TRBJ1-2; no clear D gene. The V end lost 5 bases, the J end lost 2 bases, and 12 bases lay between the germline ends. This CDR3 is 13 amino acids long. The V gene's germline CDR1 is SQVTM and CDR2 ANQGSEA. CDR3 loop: CSVSRGRNYGYTF. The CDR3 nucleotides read TGCAGCGTTAGCAGAGGACGGAACTATGGCTACACCTTC.

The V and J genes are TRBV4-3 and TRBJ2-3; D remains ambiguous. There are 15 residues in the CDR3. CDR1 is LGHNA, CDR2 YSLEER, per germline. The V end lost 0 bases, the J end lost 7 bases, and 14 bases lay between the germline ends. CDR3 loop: CASSQDAPLGNTQYF. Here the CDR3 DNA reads TGCGCCAGCAGCCAAGATGCCCCCCTAGGCAATACGCAGTATTTT.